Below, one T cell receptor beta chain is given with its context. Its target is not known. The germline V gene encodes CDR1 SGHAT and CDR2 FQNNGV. Trimming shortened V by 5 bases and J by 0 bases, and 13 bases separated the two germline ends. There are 16 residues in the CDR3. Each donor was healthy, and each was a bone marrow donor. This entry is derived from a study of cytomegalovirus exposure and HLA in healthy donors. The PCR used 60 Vbeta and 13 Jbeta primers. Measured with immunoSEQ multiplex PCR; TCRdb has only the in-frame clones, and not every one. The repertoire holds 160,000 or so clones, with approximately 78% as singletons. Study findings and constraints: TCR sequences were mostly rare, though some public TCRs occurred in many donors. In terms of immune exposure information, only CMV serostatus was available.

Source material: PBMCs. The TCR was taken from a woman aged 40 to 49 in good health and CMV-seronegative. This chain connects TRBV11-2 to TRBJ1-4; no definite D call. The CDR3 nucleotides are TGTGCCAGCAGCCTCGGGAAGTTCTCAACTAATGAAAAACTGTTTTTT. Its translation is CASSLGKFSTNEKLFF.